This T cell receptor beta chain appears in the sequencing data of a study of cytomegalovirus exposure and HLA in healthy donors. CDR3 length: 15 amino acids. V was trimmed by 4 bases and J by 7 bases, leaving 20 bases between them. Germline lookup yields CDR1 SNHLY and CDR2 FYNNEI. The PCR made use of 60 Vbeta and 13 Jbeta primers. Assay used: immunoSEQ multiplex PCR; TCRdb lists only in-frame clones, some missing. This table holds under 250,000 clones, around 80% found once. To note about this clone: The antigen is not known.

Findings and caveats of the study: A later examination showed that TCR association rates differed by HLA locus, with DRB1 most and HLA-C fewest. It was 160 or so TCR beta chains that were listed as cytomegalovirus-associated. The majority of CMV-associated TCR beta chains were reported as apparently HLA-restricted in a later analysis.

The clonotype originates from a boy younger than 10 in good health and CMV-seronegative. J is TRBJ2-7 and V is TRBV2; D might be TRBD1 (8 bases). Sample: PBMCs. In nucleotides, the CDR3 is TGTGCCAGCAGTGGGGAGACAGGGGAGGGTGAGGAGCAGTACTTC. This translates into CASSGETGEGEEQYF.